This record covers a single T cell receptor (beta chain). Antigen specificity is unknown. The CDR3 covers 18 residues. V was trimmed by 0 bases and J by 1 base, leaving 18 bases between them. Per the germline V gene, CDR1 is LNHNV and CDR2 is YYDKDF (reference sequence). Enrollment shut out patients with autoimmune disease history or systemic immunosuppression. Assay: immunoSEQ multiplex PCR; the TCRdb copy retains only in-frame clones and omits some. The table includes tens of thousands of clones, around 74% detected once. The data stem from a study of OX40 agonist ivuxolimab in advanced cancers. In the study overall: Eligibility admitted prior anti-PD-1, anti-PD-L1 or anti-CTLA-4 therapy; about 40% had some. Regarding the study as a whole: Patients with a partial response at 0.1-3.0 mg/kg had among the lowest clonal expansion.

The TCR sequence derives from an adult with an advanced solid tumor such as melanoma, head and neck, liver or kidney cancer. This specimen consisted of CD4+ or CD8+ T cells sorted from blood, obtained in a trial of the OX40 agonist ivuxolimab. The rearrangement links TRBV15 to TRBJ1-1, with D possibly matching TRBD1 (6 bases). CDR3 nucleotide sequence: TGTGCCACCAGCAGAGAGGGTTGGGCAGGGGACGAGAACACTGAAGCTTTCTTT. Protein product: CATSREGWAGDENTEAFF.